Listed here are 9 T cell receptor beta chains from one sample, sequenced in a study of cytomegalovirus exposure and HLA in healthy donors (dated by TCRdb to the late 2010s). The protocol used for the library was the immunoSEQ multiplex PCR assay. For the multiplex PCR, a mixture combining 60 forward primers for TCR Vbeta segments and 13 reverse primers for TCR Jbeta segments was used. TCRdb limited this immuneACCESS table to in-frame rearrangements with V and J called. A share of clones is missing; checked studies link under half to unresolved V genes, and the rest is unexplained. This sample comprises under 200,000 clones, roughly 80% of them detected only once. About 1.8% of the sample goes to the ten largest clones. The sequenced sample was PBMCs. All receptors come from a woman under 30 in good health and CMV-seronegative.

The chain joins TRBV7-2 to TRBJ2-1, with TRBD2 matching 8 bases. This CDR3 comprises 15 residues. Germline lookup yields CDR1 SGHTA and CDR2 FQGNSA. Trimming removed 5 bases from V and 12 bases from J; junction bases left unmatched: 15. The CDR3 DNA reads as TGTGCCAGCAGCGTAAGCGGGGGCCGGCTAGGGGTGCAGTTCTTC. Translated, it gives CASSVSGGRLGVQFF.

The chain has TRBV11-2 and TRBJ1-3, with 7 bases identical to TRBD1. With 3 bases clipped from V and 4 bases from J, the junction kept 3 bases outside the gene matches. The germline V gene has CDR1 SGHAT and CDR2 FQNNGV. The CDR3 consists of 14 residues. CDR3 nucleotides: TGTGCCAGCAGCTTGAGGGGACAGGGAAACACCATATATTTT. Protein product: CASSLRGQGNTIYF.

V gene TRBV7-2 combines with J gene TRBJ2-7; 8 nucleotides line up with TRBD1. Germline V lookup: CDR1 SGHTA, CDR2 FQGNSA. The CDR3 is 18 residues long. The V segment lost 0 bases and the J segment 3 bases; nucleotides outside the gene matches: 13. The CDR3 region is CASSLALGGQEHYYEQYF. CDR3 coding DNA: TGTGCCAGCAGCTTAGCGCTAGGGGGACAGGAACACTACTACGAGCAGTACTTC.

Only one count was recorded for this clone. V and J are TRBV5-1 and TRBJ2-7; 8 bases agree with TRBD2. The J segment lost 8 bases and the V segment lost 4 bases, leaving 17 bases of the junction unmatched. Germline CDR1 and CDR2: SGHRS and YFSETQ. The CDR3 length is 16 residues. CDR3 DNA sequence: TGCGCCAGCAGCCCCCCCACGGCTAGCGGGTCTTCGAAGCAGTACTTC. Its protein is CASSPPTASGSSKQYF.

Remarks on this clone: Germline is not matched at one junction end, which may reflect a read error. V gene TRBV27 combines with J gene TRBJ1-1, with 8 bases lining up with TRBD1. Looked up from germline, CDR1 is MNHEY and CDR2 is SMNVEV (reference sequence). The CDR3 runs to 14 residues. For the CDR3, the DNA is TGTGCCAGCGCGGACAGGGTCTGGAACACTGAAGCTTCCTTT. It encodes CASADRVWNTEASF.

This clone turned up a few times. This rearrangement joins TRBV2 to TRBJ2-7; 7 bases align to TRBD2. The V gene's germline CDR1 is SNHLY and CDR2 FYNNEI. This CDR3 region has 15 residues. Trimming removed 2 bases from V and 6 bases from J; junction bases left unmatched: 10. CDR3 protein: CASSETGLVFSEQYV. The DNA of the CDR3 is TGTGCCAGCAGTGAAACTGGACTAGTTTTTTCCGAGCAGTACGTC.

This chain connects TRBV9 to TRBJ1-2; TRBD1 matches at 7 bases. Germline values: CDR1 SGDLS, CDR2 YYNGEE. The CDR3 consists of 14 residues. The ends lost 3 bases at V and 8 bases at J; junction bases unmatched: 10. CDR3 coding DNA: TGTGCCAGCAGCGCCCTAGGACAGGCGGGGGGCTACACCTTC. Translation gives CASSALGQAGGYTF.

V usage is TRBV28 and J usage is TRBJ2-1, with D unclear. This CDR3 is built from 13 residues. Germline V gives CDR1 MDHEN, CDR2 SYDVKM. V was shortened by 5 bases and J by 6 bases, with 11 bases between the two germline ends. The DNA for the CDR3 is TGTGCCAGCAGTCGCCGAGAGCGCAATGAGCAGTTCTTC. Translated: CASSRRERNEQFF.

The genes are TRBV29-1 and TRBJ2-1, with 7 bases fitting TRBD2. After removal of 7 bases from V and 14 bases from J, the junction contained 8 bases not matched to a gene. The CDR3 has 10 residues. Germline CDR1 is SQVTM and CDR2 is ANQGSEA. The CDR3 nucleotides are TGCAGCGCCCTTCGGGGGAGGGAGTTCTTC. Its translation: CSALRGREFF.